This TCR beta chain was recorded in a study of T-cell memory formation after mild COVID-19. Study-level information: Among the donors, TCR clusters were largely specific to each donor.

Using its own MiXCR run on the 5' RACE reads, TCRdb lists one record per CDR3 protein. The sample carries 350,000 to 500,000 distinct CDR3 sequences, approximately 20% recorded once. In its sample, this clonotype was seen a few times. The CDR3 runs 13 residues. Unmatched junction bases numbered 3, after V lost 5 bases and J lost 6 bases. Per the germline V gene, CDR1 is SEHNR and CDR2 is FQNEAQ (reference sequence). The clonotype comes from an adult woman who had mild COVID-19 (a few samples of this study predate the infection). Cell type and time point are not known. Source material: PBMCs or a T cell subset sorted from them (not recorded which). The J gene is TRBJ2-1, the V gene TRBV7-9, with 8 bases lining up with TRBD1. The CDR3 region is CASSTGTGNEQFF. CDR3 sequence (DNA): TGTGCCAGCAGCACAGGGACAGGCAATGAGCAGTTCTTC.